Here is one T cell receptor (beta chain) with its context. Combining a sample-barcoded 5' primer with a J-beta primer mix, a second PCR ran for roughly 7 to 12 cycles. MiXCR, run by TCRdb on the 5' RACE reads, gives a single entry per CDR3 protein. The data hold 800,000 to 950,000 distinct CDR3 sequences, with 25% to 35% observed a single time. Germline-derived CDR1 and CDR2 are MGHDK and SYGVNS. The CDR3 length is 20 residues. V was cut by 5 bases and J by 6 bases, with 34 bases left in between. This sample stems from a study of blood T cells in healthy people across ages. This same sample was also part of a study on T cells of mothers and their children. As reported in that work: Detection yielded no persistent microchimeric T cell clones.

The gene calls are TRBV25-1 and TRBJ1-1; tentative D call: TRBD1 (5 bases). Sequenced material: blood. The TCR sequence derives from a woman in her thirties or forties in good health. The CDR3 region has the DNA TGTGCCAGCAGTTTGGAAACTCGGGACGTCAGACGGCCCATTAGGGCTGAAGCTTTCTTT. Translation gives CASSLETRDVRRPIRAEAFF.